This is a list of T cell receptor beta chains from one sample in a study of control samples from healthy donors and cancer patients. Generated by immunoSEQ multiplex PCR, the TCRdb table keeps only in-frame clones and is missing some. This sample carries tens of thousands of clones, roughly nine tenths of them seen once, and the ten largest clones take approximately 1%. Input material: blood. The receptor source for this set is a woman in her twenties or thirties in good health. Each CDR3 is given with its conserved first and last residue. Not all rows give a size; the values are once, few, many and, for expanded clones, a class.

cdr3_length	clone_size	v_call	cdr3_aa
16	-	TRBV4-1	CASSRGTSGFSYEQYF
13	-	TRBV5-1	CASSIGTWDEQFF
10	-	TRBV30	CAWRRLEAFF
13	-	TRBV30	CAWSVKGHQPQHF
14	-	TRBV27	CASRSAGRNTEAFF
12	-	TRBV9	CASSVTGETQYF
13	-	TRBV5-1	CASSLGQYSEQYF
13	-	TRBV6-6	CASSYRDRNGYTF
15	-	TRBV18	CASSGGRGMNTEAFF
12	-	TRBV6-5	CASSLRERAQYF
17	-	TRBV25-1	CASSGVPGPRNTGELFF
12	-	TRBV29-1	CSVGRPYNEQFF
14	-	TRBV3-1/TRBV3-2	CASSQAASNSPLHF
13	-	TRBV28	CASRSNSNQPQHF
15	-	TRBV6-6	CASSKDRGGNQPQHF
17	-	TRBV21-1	CASSTPFWTGEGTEAFF
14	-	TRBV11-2	CASSLTAGGEGYTF
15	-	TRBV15	CATSRGGTGVYGYTF
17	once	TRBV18	CASSATGPSFPGNTIYF
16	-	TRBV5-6	CASSLRPGGSDYEQYF
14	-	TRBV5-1	CASSLGTGMETQYF
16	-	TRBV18	CASSPRGTTKAYEQYF
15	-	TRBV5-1	CASSLIADPGKTQYF
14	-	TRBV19	CASTTAGFNSPLHF
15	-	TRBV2	CASSEKRGATDTQYF
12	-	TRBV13	CASSLGENEQFF
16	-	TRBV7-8	CASSLARFQPGQPQHF
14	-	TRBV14	CASSQGGNTGELFF
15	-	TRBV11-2	CASSLLGRAGETQYF
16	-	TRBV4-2	CASSQARGASNNEQFF
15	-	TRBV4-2	CASSPGLAGGNEQFF
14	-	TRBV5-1	CASSSTGHIEKLFF
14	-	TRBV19	CASSSFSSPGEQYF
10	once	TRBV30	CAWGNTEAFF